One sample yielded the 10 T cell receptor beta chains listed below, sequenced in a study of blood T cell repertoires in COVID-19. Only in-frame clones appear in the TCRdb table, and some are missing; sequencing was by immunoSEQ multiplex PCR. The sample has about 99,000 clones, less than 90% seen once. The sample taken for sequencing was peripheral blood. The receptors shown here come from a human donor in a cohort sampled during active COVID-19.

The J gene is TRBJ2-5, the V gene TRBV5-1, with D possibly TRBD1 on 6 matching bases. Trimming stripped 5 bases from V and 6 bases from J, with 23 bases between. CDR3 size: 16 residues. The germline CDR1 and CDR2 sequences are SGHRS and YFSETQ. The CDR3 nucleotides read TGCGCCAGCAGGGCCACCAGCGGTGCAGGGGCACAGACCCAGTACTTC. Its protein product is CASRATSGAGAQTQYF.

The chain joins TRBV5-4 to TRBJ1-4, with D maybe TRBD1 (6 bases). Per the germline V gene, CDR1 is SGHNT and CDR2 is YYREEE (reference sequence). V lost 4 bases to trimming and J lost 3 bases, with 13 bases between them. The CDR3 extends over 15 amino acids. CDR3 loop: CASSLTGSANEKLFF. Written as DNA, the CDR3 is TGTGCCAGCAGCCTAACAGGGTCGGCTAATGAAAAACTGTTTTTT.

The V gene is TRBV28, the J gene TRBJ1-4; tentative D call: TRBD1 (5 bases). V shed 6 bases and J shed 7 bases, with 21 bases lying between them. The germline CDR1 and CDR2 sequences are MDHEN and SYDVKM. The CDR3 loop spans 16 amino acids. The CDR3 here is CASRNAGGVGVEKLFF. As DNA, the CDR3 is TGTGCCAGCAGGAACGCGGGGGGGGTCGGAGTTGAAAAACTGTTTTTT.

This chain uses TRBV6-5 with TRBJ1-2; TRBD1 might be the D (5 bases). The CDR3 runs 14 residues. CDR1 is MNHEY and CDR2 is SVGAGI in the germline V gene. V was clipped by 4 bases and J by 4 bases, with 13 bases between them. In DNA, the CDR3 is TGTGCCAGCAGTTCACAAGGGGAGGGCTATGGCTACACCTTC. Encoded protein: CASSSQGEGYGYTF.

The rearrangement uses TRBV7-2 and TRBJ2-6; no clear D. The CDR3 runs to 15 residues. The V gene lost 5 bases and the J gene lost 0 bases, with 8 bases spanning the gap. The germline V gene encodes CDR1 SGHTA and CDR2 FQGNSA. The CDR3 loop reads CASSLDTSGANVLTF. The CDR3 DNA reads TGTGCCAGCAGCCTCGACACCTCTGGGGCCAACGTCCTGACTTTC.

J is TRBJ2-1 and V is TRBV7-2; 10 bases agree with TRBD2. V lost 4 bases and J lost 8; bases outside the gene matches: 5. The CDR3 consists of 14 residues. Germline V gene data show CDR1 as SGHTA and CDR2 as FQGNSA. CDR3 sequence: CASSSGLASYEQFF. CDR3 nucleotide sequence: TGTGCCAGCAGCTCGGGACTAGCGAGCTATGAGCAGTTCTTC.

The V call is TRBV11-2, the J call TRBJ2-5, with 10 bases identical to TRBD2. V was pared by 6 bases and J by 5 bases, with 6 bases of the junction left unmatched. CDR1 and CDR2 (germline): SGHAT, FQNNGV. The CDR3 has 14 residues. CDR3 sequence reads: CASSSSGSGETQYF. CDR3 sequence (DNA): TGTGCCAGCAGTTCTAGCGGGAGCGGTGAGACCCAGTACTTC. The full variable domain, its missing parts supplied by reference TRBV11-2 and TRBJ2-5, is EAGVAQSPRYKIIEKRQSVAFWCNPISGHATLYWYQQILGQGPKLLIQFQNNGVVDDSQLPKDRFSAERLKGVDSTLKIQPAKLEDSAVYLCASSSSGSGETQYFGPGTRLLVL.

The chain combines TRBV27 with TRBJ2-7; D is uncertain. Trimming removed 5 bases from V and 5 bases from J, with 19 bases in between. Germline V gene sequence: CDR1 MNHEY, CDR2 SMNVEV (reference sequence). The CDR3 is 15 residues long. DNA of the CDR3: TGTGCCAGCAGTCAAACGCGCTCAGTTGGGCACGAGCAGTACTTC. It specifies CASSQTRSVGHEQYF.

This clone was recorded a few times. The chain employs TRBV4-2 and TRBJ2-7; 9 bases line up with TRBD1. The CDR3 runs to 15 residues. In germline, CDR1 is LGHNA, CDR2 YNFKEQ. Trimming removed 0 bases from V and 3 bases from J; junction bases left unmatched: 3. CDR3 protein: CASSQDTGQGYEQYF. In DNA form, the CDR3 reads TGTGCCAGCAGCCAAGATACGGGACAGGGCTACGAGCAGTACTTC.

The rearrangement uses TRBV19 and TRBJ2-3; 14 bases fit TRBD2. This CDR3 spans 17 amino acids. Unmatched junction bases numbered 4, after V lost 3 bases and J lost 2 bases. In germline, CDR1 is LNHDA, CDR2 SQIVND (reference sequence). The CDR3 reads CASSIVGLAGDTDTQYF. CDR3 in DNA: TGTGCCAGTAGTATCGTGGGACTAGCGGGGGACACAGATACGCAGTATTTT.